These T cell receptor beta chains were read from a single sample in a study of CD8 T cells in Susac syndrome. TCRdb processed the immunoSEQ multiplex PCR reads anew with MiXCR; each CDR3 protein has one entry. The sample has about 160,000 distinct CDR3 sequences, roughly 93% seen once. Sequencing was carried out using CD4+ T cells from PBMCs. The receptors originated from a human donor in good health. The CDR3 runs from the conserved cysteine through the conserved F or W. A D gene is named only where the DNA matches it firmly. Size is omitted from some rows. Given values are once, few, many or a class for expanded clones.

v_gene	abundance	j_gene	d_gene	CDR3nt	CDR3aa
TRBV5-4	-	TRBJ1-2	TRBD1	TGTGCCAGCACCCCGGGACAGGGAATTAACTATGGCTACACCTTC	CASTPGQGINYGYTF
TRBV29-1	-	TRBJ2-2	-	TGCAGCGTTGAAGGGACCGGGGAGCTGTTTTTT	CSVEGTGELFF
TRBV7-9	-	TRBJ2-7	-	TGTGCCAGCAGCTTAGTTCGGGGGCTCAGCGAGCAGTACTTC	CASSLVRGLSEQYF
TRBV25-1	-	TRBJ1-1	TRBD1	TGTGCCAGCAGTGAGGGGACAGGGTTCACTGAAGCTTTCTTT	CASSEGTGFTEAFF
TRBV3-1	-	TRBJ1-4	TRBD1	TGTGCCAGCAGCCTCAGGGGGCTTGGGGAAAAACTGTTTTTT	CASSLRGLGEKLFF
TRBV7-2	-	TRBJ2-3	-	TGTGCCAGCAGCCCTATGCTTTATACGCAGTATTTT	CASSPMLYTQYF
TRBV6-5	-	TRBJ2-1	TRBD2	TGTGCCAGCAGTTACTCCTGGGTAGCGGGGGGGCGGGGTGAGCAGTTCTTC	CASSYSWVAGGRGEQFF
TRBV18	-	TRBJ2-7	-	TGTGCCAGCTCACCACTGACAGCCTACGAGCAGTACTTC	CASSPLTAYEQYF
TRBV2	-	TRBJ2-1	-	TGTGCCAGCAGTCCCGAGGGCGGGTCCTACAATGAGCAGTTCTTC	CASSPEGGSYNEQFF
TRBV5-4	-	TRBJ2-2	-	TGTGCCAGCAGCCTAGGGACCCCGGGGCCCGGGGAGCTGTTTTTT	CASSLGTPGPGELFF
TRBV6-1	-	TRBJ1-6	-	TGTGCCAGCAGTCGAAGGGAAGGGGAGGGGTCACCCCTCCACTTT	CASSRREGEGSPLHF
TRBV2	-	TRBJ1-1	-	TGTGCCAGCAGCGAGACATTGAACACTGAAGCTTTCTTT	CASSETLNTEAFF
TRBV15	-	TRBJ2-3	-	TGTGCCACCAAAAGACAGAGCACAGATACGCAGTATTTT	CATKRQSTDTQYF
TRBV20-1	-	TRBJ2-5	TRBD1	TGCAGTGCTCCGGGACAGTACCAAGAGACCCAGTACTTC	CSAPGQYQETQYF
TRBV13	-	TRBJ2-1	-	TGTGCCAGCAGCTTTCGGGGGGCCTTCTACAATGAGCAGTTCTTC	CASSFRGAFYNEQFF
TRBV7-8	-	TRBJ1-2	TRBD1	TGTGCCAGCAGCTCAGGACAGGGAGGCTATGGCTACACCTTC	CASSSGQGGYGYTF
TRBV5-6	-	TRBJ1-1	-	TGTGCCAGCAGCTTCCAGTCAGGCACTGAAGCTTTCTTT	CASSFQSGTEAFF
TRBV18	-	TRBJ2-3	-	TGTGCCAGCTCAGCCAAACAGGATACAGATACGCAGTATTTT	CASSAKQDTDTQYF
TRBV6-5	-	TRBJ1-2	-	TGTGCCACCCGTACGGGAGGGGGCTACACCTTC	CATRTGGGYTF
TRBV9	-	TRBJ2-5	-	TGTGCCAGCTCTTTTGCGGGGGCTCTCCAAGAGACCCAGTACTTC	CASSFAGALQETQYF
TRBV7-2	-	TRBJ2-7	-	TGTGCCAGCAGCTTAGGGGGGGCTGGTATGGAGCAGTACTTC	CASSLGGAGMEQYF
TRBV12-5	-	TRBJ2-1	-	TGTGCTAGTGGTTTGGTAGTCAATGAGCAGTTCTTC	CASGLVVNEQFF
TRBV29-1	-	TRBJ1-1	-	TGCAGCGTTATCAGATATGGGGTGGAAACTGAAGCTTTCTTT	CSVIRYGVETEAFF
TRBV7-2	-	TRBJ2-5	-	TGTGCCAGCAGCCCCCGGACTAAAGAGACCCAGTACTTC	CASSPRTKETQYF
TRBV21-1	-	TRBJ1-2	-	TGTGCCAGCAGCAAAGAGGAGGGCTATGGCTACACCTTC	CASSKEEGYGYTF
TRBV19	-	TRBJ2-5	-	TGTGCCAGTAGTAAAGTATGGGGTTTACAAGAGACCCAGTACTTC	CASSKVWGLQETQYF
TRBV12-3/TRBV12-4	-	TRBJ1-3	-	TGTGCCAGCACCCCTACCGGAGCCTCTGGAAACACCATATATTTT	CASTPTGASGNTIYF
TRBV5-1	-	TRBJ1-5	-	TGTGCCAGCAGCCCACAGGGTAGCAATCAGCCCCAGCATTTT	CASSPQGSNQPQHF
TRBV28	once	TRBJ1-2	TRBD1	TGTGCCAGCAGTTTTGGGGACAGGGAGTTCGGCTACACCTTC	CASSFGDREFGYTF
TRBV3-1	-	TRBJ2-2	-	TGTGCCAGCAGCCAAGATGTTATGAGCAGCACCGGGGAGCTGTTTTTT	CASSQDVMSSTGELFF
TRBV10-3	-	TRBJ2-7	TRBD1	TGTGCCATCAGACCCGGGACAGGGGAGTCCTACGAGCAGTACTTC	CAIRPGTGESYEQYF
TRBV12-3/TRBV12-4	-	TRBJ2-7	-	TGTGCCAGCAGTTTGCGGGACTCACATTACGAGCAGTACTTC	CASSLRDSHYEQYF
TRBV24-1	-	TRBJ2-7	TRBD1	TGTGCCGCACCCGAGGACAGGGGGGCCTACGAGCAGTACTTC	CAAPEDRGAYEQYF
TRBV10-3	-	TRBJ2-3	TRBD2	TGTGCCATCAGTGGCAGCGGGGGAACAGATACGCAGTATTTT	CAISGSGGTDTQYF
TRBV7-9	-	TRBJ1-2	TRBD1	TGTGCCAGCAGCCCCGGGGCAGGGGGAGGCTACACCTTC	CASSPGAGGGYTF
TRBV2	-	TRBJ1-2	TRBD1	TGTGCCAGCAGTGTCGGACAGGGGGCTTATGGCTACACCTTC	CASSVGQGAYGYTF
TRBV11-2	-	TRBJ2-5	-	TGTGCCAGCAGCTTAAGCCCAGGGGCGCGGGAGACCCAGTACTTC	CASSLSPGARETQYF
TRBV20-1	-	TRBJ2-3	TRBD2	TGCAGTGCTTCTGAGCGGGGGGCGAAAGATACGCAGTATTTT	CSASERGAKDTQYF
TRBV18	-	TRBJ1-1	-	TGTGCCAGCTCACAAGGGTGGGGCACTGAAGCTTTCTTT	CASSQGWGTEAFF
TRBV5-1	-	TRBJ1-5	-	TGCGCCAGCAGCTTGGAGGGGGGGCAGGATCAGCCCCAGCATTTT	CASSLEGGQDQPQHF
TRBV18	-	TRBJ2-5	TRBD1	TGTGCCAGCTCTGGGACAGGCAGCGTAGAGACCCAGTACTTC	CASSGTGSVETQYF
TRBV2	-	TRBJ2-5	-	TGTGCCAGCAGGAACCAAGAGACCCAGTACTTC	CASRNQETQYF